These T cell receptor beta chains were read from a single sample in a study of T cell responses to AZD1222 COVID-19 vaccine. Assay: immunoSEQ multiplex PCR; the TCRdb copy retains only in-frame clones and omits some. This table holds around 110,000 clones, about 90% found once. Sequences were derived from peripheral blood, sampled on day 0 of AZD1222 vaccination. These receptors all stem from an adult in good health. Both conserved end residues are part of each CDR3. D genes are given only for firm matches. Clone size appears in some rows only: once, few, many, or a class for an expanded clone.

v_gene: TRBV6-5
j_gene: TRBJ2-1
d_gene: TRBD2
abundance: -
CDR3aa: CASSYSSGGEYNEQFF
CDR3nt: TGTGCCAGCAGTTACTCAAGCGGGGGGGAGTACAATGAGCAGTTCTTC

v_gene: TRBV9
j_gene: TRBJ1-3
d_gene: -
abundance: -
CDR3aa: CASSLGRAGTVLGSGNTIYF
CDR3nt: TGTGCCAGCAGTCTAGGAAGGGCAGGGACGGTCTTAGGCTCTGGAAACACCATATATTTT

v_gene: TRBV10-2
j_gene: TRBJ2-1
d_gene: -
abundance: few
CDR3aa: CASRGDNEQFF
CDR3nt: TGCGCCAGCAGGGGGGACAATGAGCAGTTCTTC

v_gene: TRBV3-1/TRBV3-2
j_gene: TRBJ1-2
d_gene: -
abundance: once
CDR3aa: CASSQELLAGYGYTF
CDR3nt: TGTGCCAGCAGCCAAGAGCTCCTCGCGGGATATGGCTACACCTTC

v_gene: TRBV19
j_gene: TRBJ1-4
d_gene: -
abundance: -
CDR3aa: CASSMSVNNEKLFF
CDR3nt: TGTGCCAGTAGTATGTCAGTGAATAATGAAAAACTGTTTTTT

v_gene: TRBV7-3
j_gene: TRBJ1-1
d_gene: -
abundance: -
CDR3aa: CASSPGLLGTEAFF
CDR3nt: TGTGCCAGCAGCCCGGGTCTTTTAGGCACTGAAGCTTTCTTT

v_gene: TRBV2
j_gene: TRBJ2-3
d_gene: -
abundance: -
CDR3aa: CASSWQGQSTDTQYF
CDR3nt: TGTGCCAGCAGTTGGCAGGGGCAGAGCACAGATACGCAGTATTTT

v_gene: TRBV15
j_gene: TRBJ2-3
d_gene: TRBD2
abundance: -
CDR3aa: CATSRVQASGRADTQYF
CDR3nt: TGTGCCACCAGCAGAGTTCAGGCTAGCGGGAGGGCAGATACGCAGTATTTT

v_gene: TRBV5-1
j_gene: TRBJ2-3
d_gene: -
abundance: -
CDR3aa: CASSSLTGTQYF
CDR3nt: TGCGCCAGCAGCTCCCTGACGGGTACGCAGTATTTT

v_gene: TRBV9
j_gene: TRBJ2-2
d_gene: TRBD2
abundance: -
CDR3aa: CASSVAGLAAGELFF
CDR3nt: TGTGCCAGCAGCGTAGCGGGACTAGCGGCCGGGGAGCTGTTTTTT

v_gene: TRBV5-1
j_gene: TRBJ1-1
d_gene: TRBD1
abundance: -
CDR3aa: CASSRGTGGELMNTEAFF
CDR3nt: TGCGCCAGCAGCCGGGGGACAGGGGGTGAGCTAATGAACACTGAAGCTTTCTTT